This T cell receptor (beta chain) was found in a study of T cells in narcolepsy (dated by TCRdb to 2017 to 2018). For the study in its entirety: Healthy control donors were enrolled in the study alongside patients who had narcolepsy type 1 or type 2 (NT1, NT2). The study used TCR Vbeta sequencing to track clonotypes in blood and CSF while looking for autoreactive T cells in narcolepsy patients that target self-antigens of hypocretin neurons (hypocretin, TRIB2).

For TCR Vbeta sequencing, memory CD4+ T cells were sorted ex vivo from the peripheral blood of narcolepsy patients and healthy controls. General study outcomes and caveats: Numbers of sequenced blood memory CD4+ clonotypes were comparable, averaging roughly 40,000 in patients and about 30,000 in controls. Autoreactive clonotypes were reported to be detected serially in the blood of the same patients and of different patients, but not in the blood of healthy controls. In plots comparing CSF and blood CD4+ T cell clonotypes from the same patient, HCRT-specific and TRIB2-specific autoreactive clonotypes were highlighted. No sequences matching autoreactive T cell clones were present in some of the blood memory CD4+ repertoires from patients and controls.

The CDR3 has 13 amino acids, counting the end cysteine and phenylalanine. Only CDR3 DNA is held: 39 bases, read in frame from base 1. Trimming removed 4 bases from V and 9 bases from J, leaving 13 bases between the germline ends. For CDR1 and CDR2, the germline V gene lists LGHNA and YSLEER. This clone was counted between two and nine times. It has no known antigen specificity. Base qualities are not at hand, and no much larger clone is one base apart. The library was prepared using the immunoSEQ multiplex PCR assay. TCRdb holds this immuneACCESS table with in-frame rearrangements only. Some clones are missing; in checked studies, unresolved V genes explain under half, and the rest has no known cause. In all, the sample holds tens of thousands of clones, and 70% to 80% of those were seen once. Around 0.96% of the sample lies in the top ten.

Here the chain combines TRBV4-3 and TRBJ2-1, with TRBD2 perhaps the D gene, on 5 matching bases. Material for sequencing was CD45RA- memory CD4+ T cells from PBMCs. The meaning of the sample's cell subset or site label: memory T cells sorted ex vivo from peripheral blood. The clonotype originates from a human donor with narcolepsy. In nucleotides, the sequence is TGCGCCAGCAGCCCGGGGTGGTCAGGTGAGCAGTTCTTC. Its protein product is CASSPGWSGEQFF.